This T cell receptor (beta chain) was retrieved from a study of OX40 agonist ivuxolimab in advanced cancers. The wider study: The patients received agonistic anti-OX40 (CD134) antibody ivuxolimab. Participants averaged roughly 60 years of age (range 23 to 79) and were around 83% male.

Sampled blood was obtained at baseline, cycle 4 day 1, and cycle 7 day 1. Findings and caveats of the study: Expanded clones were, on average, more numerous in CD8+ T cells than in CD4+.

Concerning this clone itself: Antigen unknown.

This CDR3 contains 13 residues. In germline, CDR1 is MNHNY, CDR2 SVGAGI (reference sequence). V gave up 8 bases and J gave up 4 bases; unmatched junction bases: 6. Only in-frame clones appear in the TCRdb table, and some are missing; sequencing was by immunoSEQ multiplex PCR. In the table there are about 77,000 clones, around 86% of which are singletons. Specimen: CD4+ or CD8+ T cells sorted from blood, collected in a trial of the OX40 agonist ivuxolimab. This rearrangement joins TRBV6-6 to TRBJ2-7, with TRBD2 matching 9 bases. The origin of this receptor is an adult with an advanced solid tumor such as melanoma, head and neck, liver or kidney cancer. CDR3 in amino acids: CASCGRAGYEQYF. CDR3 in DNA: TGTGCCAGCTGCGGGAGGGCCGGATACGAGCAGTACTTC.